This T cell receptor (beta chain) was captured by sequencing in a study of T-cell reconstitution after alpha-beta-depleted transplantation in children. Study results and limitations: About two months after transplant, alpha-beta T cells reportedly came from several hundred expanded graft clones. At one year after transplant, newly produced T cells mostly accounted for T-cell counts and diversity. Surviving recipient T cells and intrathymic progenitors accounted for some patients' high TCRbeta diversity at day 60.

Turning to this clonotype: Its specificity is unknown.

The CDR3 runs 15 residues. CDR1 is DFQATT and CDR2 is SNEGSKA in the germline V gene (reference sequence). Trimming left V 3 bases short and J 3 bases short, with 17 bases between. The library targeted TCRbeta and was prepared with unique molecular identifiers. Via MiXCR, TCRdb re-called the PCR reads, giving one row per CDR3 protein. Of more than 200,000 distinct CDR3 sequences listed, roughly 8.1% are singletons. V usage is TRBV20-1 and J usage is TRBJ1-2; perhaps TRBD1 as D (5 bases). The specimen comprised PBMCs, mostly from graft donor cells, sampled 360 days after TCRalphabeta/CD19-depleted stem cell transplant. The sequence was obtained from a male patient aged 2-9 years who had a stem cell transplant for acute myeloid leukemia, so the T cells may come from the graft donor. CDR3 coding DNA: TGCAGTGCTAGTGAGGGACGGGGATGGGACTATGGCTACACCTTC. Protein product: CSASEGRGWDYGYTF.